This T cell receptor beta chain comes out of a study of identifying expanded T cells in peripheral blood (dated by TCRdb to 2018 to 2020). General notes on the study: Technical replicates were generated by sequencing separate aliquots of the same genomic DNA pool, with four replicates compared pairwise. The paper's findings and limits, for the study overall: Across all healthy-donor time intervals, the beta-binomial model significantly lowered both the number of clones called differentially abundant and the false-positive rate. It was expected by the authors that biological variance in healthy repertoires might increase further over much longer intervals, such as months to years. In all healthy donors, the variance in clone template counts between samples taken around 14 days apart rose significantly as total template count increased. Approximately 1.2 differentially abundant clones were flagged by the binomial model between technical replicates, whereas about 16 and 20 were flagged over approximately two weeks and four weeks, respectively.

Measured from the cysteine to the phenylalanine, the CDR3 is 14 residues long. This entry keeps only the CDR3 DNA: 42 bases, framed from base 1. Sequences GTSNPN (CDR1) and SVGIG (CDR2) are obtained from the germline V gene (reference sequence). V drops 6 bases and J drops 2 bases, leaving 16 bases in between. The immunoSEQ Assay, which relies on bias-controlled multiplex PCR amplification of genomic DNA, was used to profile TCRbeta CDR3 regions. The paper's data handling went like this. To quantify the absolute abundance of each unique TCRbeta CDR3 region, the sequences were collapsed and filtered. Two models were used to test differential abundance: a binomial model (Fisher-equivalent) and a beta-binomial model that adds time-dependent variance fitted from healthy donors. Clones with fewer than 5 combined templates were removed, and differential abundance was called for clones with a Benjamini-Hochberg FDR below 0.01. Beta-binomial variance was modeled as a function of total template count across the two samples using the form v = (b*log(k)+a)^2. Sourced from immuneACCESS, this table was stored by TCRdb with only in-frame sequences that have V and J called. A share of the clones is absent; for the studies checked, an unresolved V gene accounts for under half, and the remainder has no known explanation. V, J and clone size reflect that table, while D and trimming were determined from the DNA. This sample has more than 70,000 clones in its table, and around 86% of those were observed once. Approximately 5.6% of the sample rests with the top ten.

This clone was recorded only once. What antigen it recognizes has not been identified. Within one base of it there is no much larger clone, and no base qualities were kept. During the collection period, no infections or other immune events were recorded for the healthy donors. Healthy-donor blood repertoires served as a training cohort to calibrate time-dependent variance in a beta-binomial model of T-cell clone differential abundance. There were ten or so healthy donors in the training cohort, of whom 3 were female and 7 were male. An age range of about 29 to 65 years, with an average of around 42 years, was recorded for the donors. Whole blood was collected from each healthy donor at three time points spaced two weeks apart and obtained from a commercial supplier. For immunosequencing, genomic DNA was extracted from unsorted whole blood.

This TCR was recovered from a person between 18 and 75 years old in good health. The sequencing sample was made of blood. This chain joins TRBV30 to TRBJ1-2; the D gene is not confidently resolved. This receptor has the CDR3 CACLGEGRNYGYTF. The sequence in DNA is TGTGCCTGCCTCGGAGAGGGAAGAAACTATGGCTACACCTTC.